This entry concerns a single T cell receptor (beta chain). Trimming removed 8 bases from V and 4 bases from J, with 14 bases in between. Looked up from germline, CDR1 is MDHEN and CDR2 is SYDVKM. This CDR3 has 13 residues. The data belong to a study of T cell responses to AZD1222 COVID-19 vaccine. Clones were sequenced by immunoSEQ multiplex PCR, and TCRdb holds only the in-frame ones, with some missing. The table shows approximately 100,000 clones, with about 88% occurring only once. The V gene is TRBV28, the J gene TRBJ1-1, with a weak D call TRBD1 (5 bases). The input for sequencing was peripheral blood, taken on day 0 of AZD1222 vaccination. This sequence originates from an adult in good health. The chain's CDR3 is CASGQGVGTEAFF. The CDR3 bases are TGTGCCAGCGGACAAGGGGTGGGCACTGAAGCTTTCTTT.